This record looks at one T cell receptor (beta chain) sequence and its context. Its antigen is unknown. This entry belongs to a study of cytomegalovirus exposure and HLA in healthy donors. The study's findings and limits: The authors later found most CMV-associated TCR beta chains appeared HLA-restricted.

Amplification used 60 Vbeta primers and 13 Jbeta primers. Sequencing was performed with immunoSEQ multiplex PCR; in TCRdb, only in-frame clones are kept and a portion is missing. The data include under 65,000 clones; the top ten clones carry roughly an eighth. Germline V gives CDR1 SGDLS, CDR2 YYNGEE. Trimming removed 0 bases at V and 5 bases at J, with 8 bases between. The CDR3 spans 14 residues. The rearrangement uses TRBV9 and TRBJ2-2; D is perhaps TRBD1 (6 bases). The TCR originated in a woman younger than 45 in good health and CMV-seropositive. Material for sequencing was PBMCs. This CDR3 reads CASSVAGQTGELFF. The CDR3 DNA sequence: TGTGCCAGCAGCGTAGCGGGACAAACCGGGGAGCTGTTTTTT. Full variable domain (remainder filled in from reference TRBV9 and TRBJ2-2): DSGVTQTPKHLITATGQRVTLRCSPRSGDLSVYWYQQSLDQGLQFLIQYYNGEERAKGNILERFSAQQFPDLHSELNLSSLELGDSALYFCASSVAGQTGELFFGEGSRLTVL.